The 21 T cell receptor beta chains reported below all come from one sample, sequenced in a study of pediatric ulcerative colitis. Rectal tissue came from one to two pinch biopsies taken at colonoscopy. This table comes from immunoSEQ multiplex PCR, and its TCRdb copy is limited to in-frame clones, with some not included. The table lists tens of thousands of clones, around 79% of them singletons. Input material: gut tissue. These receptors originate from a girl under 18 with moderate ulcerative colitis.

The CDR3: CASSARGAGADEKLFF. In DNA form, the CDR3 reads TGTGCCAGCAGTGCTAGGGGTGCAGGGGCCGATGAAAAACTGTTTTTT. The chain uses TRBV27 and TRBJ1-4; D perhaps matches TRBD1 (6 bases). Germline values: CDR1 MNHEY, CDR2 SMNVEV (reference sequence). Deletions cut 5 bases from V and 6 bases from J, with 19 bases between. The CDR3 spans 16 residues.

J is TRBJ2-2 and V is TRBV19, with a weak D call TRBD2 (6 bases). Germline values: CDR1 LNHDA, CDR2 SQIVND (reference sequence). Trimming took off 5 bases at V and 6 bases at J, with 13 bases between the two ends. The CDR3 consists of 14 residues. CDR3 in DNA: TGTGCCAGTAGTCCACGAGGGGACTCCGGGGAGCTGTTTTTT. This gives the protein CASSPRGDSGELFF. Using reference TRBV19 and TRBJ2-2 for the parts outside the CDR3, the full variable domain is DGGITQSPKYLFRKEGQNVTLSCEQNLNHDAMYWYRQDPGQGLRLIYYSQIVNDFQKGDIAEGYSVSREKKESFPLTVTSAQKNPTAFYLCASSPRGDSGELFFGEGSRLTVL.

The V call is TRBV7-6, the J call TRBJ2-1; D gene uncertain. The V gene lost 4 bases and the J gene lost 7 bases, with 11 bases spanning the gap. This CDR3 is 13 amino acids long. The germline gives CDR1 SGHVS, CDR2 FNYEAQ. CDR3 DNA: TGTGCCAGCAGCTCACGGATTGGGAATGAGCAGTTCTTC. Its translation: CASSSRIGNEQFF. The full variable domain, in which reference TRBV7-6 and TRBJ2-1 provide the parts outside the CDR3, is GAGVSQSPRYKVTKRGQDVALRCDPISGHVSLYWYRQALGQGPEFLTYFNYEAQQDKSGLPNDRFSAERPEGSISTLTIQRTEQRDSAMYRCASSSRIGNEQFFGPGTRLTVL.

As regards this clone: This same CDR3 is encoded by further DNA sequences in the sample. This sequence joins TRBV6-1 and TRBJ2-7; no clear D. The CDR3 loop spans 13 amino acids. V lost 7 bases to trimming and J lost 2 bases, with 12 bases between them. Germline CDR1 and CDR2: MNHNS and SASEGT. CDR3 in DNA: TGTGCCAGCACTAGAGACACCGCCTACGAGCAGTACTTC. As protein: CASTRDTAYEQYF.

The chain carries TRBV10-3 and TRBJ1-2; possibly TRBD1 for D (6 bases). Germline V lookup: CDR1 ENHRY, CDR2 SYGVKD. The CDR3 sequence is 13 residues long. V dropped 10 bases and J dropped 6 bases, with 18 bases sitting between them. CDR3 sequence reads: CATERGPGDGYTF. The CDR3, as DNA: TGTGCCACCGAACGCGGGCCAGGGGATGGCTACACCTTC.

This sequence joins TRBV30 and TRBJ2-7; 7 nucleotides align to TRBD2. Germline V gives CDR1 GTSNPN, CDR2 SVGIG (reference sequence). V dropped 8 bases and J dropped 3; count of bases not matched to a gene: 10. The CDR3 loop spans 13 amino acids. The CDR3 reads CAGYQREGYEQYF. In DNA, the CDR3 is TGTGCCGGCTATCAAAGGGAGGGCTACGAGCAGTACTTC.

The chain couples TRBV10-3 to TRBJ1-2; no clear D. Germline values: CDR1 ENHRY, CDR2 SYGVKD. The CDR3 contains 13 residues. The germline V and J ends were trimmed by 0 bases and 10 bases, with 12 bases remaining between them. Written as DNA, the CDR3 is TGTGCCATCAGTGAGTCGTCCGTTCTTGACTACACCTTC. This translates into CAISESSVLDYTF.

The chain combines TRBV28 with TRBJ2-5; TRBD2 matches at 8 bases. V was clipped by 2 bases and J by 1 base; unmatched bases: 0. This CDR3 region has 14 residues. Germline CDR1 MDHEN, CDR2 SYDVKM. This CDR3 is CASSLLAGQETQYF. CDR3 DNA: TGTGCCAGCAGTTTACTAGCGGGCCAAGAGACCCAGTACTTC. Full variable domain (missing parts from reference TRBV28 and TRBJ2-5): DVKVTQSSRYLVKRTGEKVFLECVQDMDHENMFWYRQDPGLGLRLIYFSYDVKMKEKGDIPEGYSVSREKKERFSLILESASTNQTSMYLCASSLLAGQETQYFGPGTRLLVL.

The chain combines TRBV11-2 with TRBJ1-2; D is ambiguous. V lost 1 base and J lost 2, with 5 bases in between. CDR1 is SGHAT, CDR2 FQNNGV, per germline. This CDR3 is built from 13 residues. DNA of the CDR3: TGTGCCAGCAGCTTAGCCAGGAACTATGGCTACACCTTC. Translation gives CASSLARNYGYTF.

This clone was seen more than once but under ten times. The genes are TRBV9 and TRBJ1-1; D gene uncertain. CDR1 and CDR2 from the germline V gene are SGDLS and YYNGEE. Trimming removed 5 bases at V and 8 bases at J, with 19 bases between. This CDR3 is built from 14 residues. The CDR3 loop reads CASSLSPTSLEAFF. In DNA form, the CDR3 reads TGTGCCAGCAGTCTTAGCCCCACGAGCCTAGAAGCTTTCTTT. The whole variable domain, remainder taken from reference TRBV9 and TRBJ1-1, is DSGVTQTPKHLITATGQRVTLRCSPRSGDLSVYWYQQSLDQGLQFLIQYYNGEERAKGNILERFSAQQFPDLHSELNLSSLELGDSALYFCASSLSPTSLEAFFGQGTRLTVV.

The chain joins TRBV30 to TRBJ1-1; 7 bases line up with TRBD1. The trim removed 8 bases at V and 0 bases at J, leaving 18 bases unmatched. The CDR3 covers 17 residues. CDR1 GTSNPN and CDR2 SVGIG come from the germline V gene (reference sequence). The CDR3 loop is CASEQGIGRHMNTEAFF. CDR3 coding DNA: TGTGCCAGCGAACAGGGGATCGGCAGGCACATGAACACTGAAGCTTTCTTT.

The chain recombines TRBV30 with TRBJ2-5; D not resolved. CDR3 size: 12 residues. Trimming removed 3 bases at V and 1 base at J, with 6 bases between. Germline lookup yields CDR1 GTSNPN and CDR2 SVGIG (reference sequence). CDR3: CAWRPFQETQYF. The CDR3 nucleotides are TGTGCCTGGAGACCCTTCCAAGAGACCCAGTACTTC.

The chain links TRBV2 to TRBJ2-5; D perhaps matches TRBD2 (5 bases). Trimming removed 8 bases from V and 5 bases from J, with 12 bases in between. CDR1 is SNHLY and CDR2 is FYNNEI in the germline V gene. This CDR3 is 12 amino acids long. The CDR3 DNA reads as TGTGCCAGCTCTGGACCGGGGGAGACCCAGTACTTC. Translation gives CASSGPGETQYF.

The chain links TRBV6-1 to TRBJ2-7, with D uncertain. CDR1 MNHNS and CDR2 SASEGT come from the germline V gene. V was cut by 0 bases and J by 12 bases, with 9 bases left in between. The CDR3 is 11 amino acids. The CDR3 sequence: CASSEAAVWYF. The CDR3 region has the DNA TGTGCCAGCAGTGAAGCCGCTGTGTGGTACTTC.

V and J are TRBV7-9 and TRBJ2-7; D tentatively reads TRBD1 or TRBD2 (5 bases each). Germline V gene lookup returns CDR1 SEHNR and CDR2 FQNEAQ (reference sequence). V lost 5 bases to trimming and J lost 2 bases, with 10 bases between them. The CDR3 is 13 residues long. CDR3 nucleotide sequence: TGTGCCAGCAGCCGGGACGGCGCCTACGAGCAGTACTTC. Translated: CASSRDGAYEQYF.

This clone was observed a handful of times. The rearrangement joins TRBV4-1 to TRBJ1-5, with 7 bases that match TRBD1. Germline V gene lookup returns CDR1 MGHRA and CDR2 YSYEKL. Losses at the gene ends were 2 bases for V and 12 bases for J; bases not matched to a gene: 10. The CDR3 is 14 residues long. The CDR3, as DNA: TGCGCCAGCAGCCAACTTATGGGACAGCAAAACCAGCATTTT. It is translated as CASSQLMGQQNQHF.

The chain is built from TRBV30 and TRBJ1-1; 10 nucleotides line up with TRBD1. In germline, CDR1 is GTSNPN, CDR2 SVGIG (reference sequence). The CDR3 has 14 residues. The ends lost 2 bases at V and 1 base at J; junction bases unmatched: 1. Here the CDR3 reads CAWSWDRGNTEAFF. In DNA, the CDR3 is TGTGCCTGGAGTTGGGACAGGGGGAACACTGAAGCTTTCTTT. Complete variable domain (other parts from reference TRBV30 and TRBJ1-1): SQTIHQWPATLVQPVGSPLSLECTVEGTSNPNLYWYRQAAGRGLQLLFYSVGIGQISSEVPQNLSASRPQDRQFILSSKKLLLSDSGFYLCAWSWDRGNTEAFFGQGTRLTVV.

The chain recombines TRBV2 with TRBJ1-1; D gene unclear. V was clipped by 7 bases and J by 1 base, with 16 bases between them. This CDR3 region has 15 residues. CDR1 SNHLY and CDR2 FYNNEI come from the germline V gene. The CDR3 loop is CASTNGPLGNTEAFF. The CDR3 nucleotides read TGTGCCAGCACCAATGGGCCCTTAGGGAACACTGAAGCTTTCTTT.

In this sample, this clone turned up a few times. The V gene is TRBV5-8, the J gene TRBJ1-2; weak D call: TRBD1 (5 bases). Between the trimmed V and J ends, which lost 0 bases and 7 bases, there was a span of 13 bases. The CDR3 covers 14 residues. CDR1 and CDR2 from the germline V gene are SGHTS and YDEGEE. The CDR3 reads CASSLGSGRIGYTF. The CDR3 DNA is TGTGCCAGCAGCTTGGGTTCAGGGAGGATTGGCTACACCTTC. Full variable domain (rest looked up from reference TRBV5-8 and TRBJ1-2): EAGVTQSPTHLIKTRGQQATLRCSPISGHTSVYWYQQALGLGLQFLLWYDEGEERNRGNFPPRFSGRQFPNYSSELNVNALELEDSALYLCASSLGSGRIGYTFGSGTRLTVV.

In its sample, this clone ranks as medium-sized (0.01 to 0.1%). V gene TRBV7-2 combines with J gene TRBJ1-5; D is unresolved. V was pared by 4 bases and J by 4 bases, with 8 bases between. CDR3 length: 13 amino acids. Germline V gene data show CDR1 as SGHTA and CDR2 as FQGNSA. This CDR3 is CASSSSQNQPQHF. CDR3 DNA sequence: TGTGCCAGCAGCTCCTCGCAAAATCAGCCCCAGCATTTT. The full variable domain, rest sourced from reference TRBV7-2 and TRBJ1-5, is GAGVSQSPSNKVTEKGKDVELRCDPISGHTALYWYRQSLGQGLEFLIYFQGNSAPDKSGLPSDRFSAERTGGSVSTLTIQRTQQEDSAVYLCASSSSQNQPQHFGDGTRLSIL.

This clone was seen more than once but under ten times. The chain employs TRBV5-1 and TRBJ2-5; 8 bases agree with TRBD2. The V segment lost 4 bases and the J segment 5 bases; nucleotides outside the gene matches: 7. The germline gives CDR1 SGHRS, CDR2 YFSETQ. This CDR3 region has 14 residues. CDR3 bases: TGCGCCAGCAGCCCCGGGGGGGCCCAGGAGACCCAGTACTTC. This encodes CASSPGGAQETQYF.